The clone carrying this T cell receptor (beta chain) was seen only a few times. Its antigen is not known. This sample was taken from a study of cytomegalovirus exposure and HLA in healthy donors. Findings and limits, study-wide: TCR beta sequences numbering roughly 16,000 were associated with HLA alleles at 0.05 false discovery rate in a later analysis.

In the PCR, 60 Vbeta and 13 Jbeta primers were used. Using immunoSEQ multiplex PCR, the repertoire was profiled, and TCRdb retains in-frame clones only, with some absent. Of some 150,000 clones detected, approximately 76% appear once; the ten largest clones hold over 1.1%. This clonotype originated in a man aged 55 to 70 in good health and CMV-seronegative. Specimen: PBMCs.

The CDR3 nucleotides read TGTGCCAGCAGTGACCGGGACAGGGTACGGCGCGAGCAGTACTTC. Its translation is CASSDRDRVRREQYF. The chain employs TRBV6-6 and TRBJ2-7; 9 nucleotides align to TRBD1. This CDR3 has 15 amino acids. The germline gives CDR1 MNHNY, CDR2 SVGAGI (reference sequence). Trimming cost V 5 bases and J 6 bases; bases outside gene matches: 11.